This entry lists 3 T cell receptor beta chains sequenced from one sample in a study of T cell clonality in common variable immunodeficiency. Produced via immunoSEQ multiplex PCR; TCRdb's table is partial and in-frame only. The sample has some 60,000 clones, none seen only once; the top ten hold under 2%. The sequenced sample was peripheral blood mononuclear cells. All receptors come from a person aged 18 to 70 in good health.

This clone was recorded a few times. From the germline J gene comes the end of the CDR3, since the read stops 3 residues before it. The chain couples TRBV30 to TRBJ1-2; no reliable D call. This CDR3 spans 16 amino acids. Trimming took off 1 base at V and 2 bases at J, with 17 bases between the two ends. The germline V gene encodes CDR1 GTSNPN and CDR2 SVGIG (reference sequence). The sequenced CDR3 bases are TGTGCCTGGAGTGAAGCCACGGTGGGCGTGAACTATGGC. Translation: CAWSEATVGVNYG. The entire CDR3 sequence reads CAWSEATVGVNYGYTF. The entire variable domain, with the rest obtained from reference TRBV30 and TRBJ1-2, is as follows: SQTIHQWPATLVQPVGSPLSLECTVEGTSNPNLYWYRQAAGRGLQLLFYSVGIGQISSEVPQNLSASRPQDRQFILSSKKLLLSDSGFYLCAWSEATVGVNYGYTFGSGTRLTVV.

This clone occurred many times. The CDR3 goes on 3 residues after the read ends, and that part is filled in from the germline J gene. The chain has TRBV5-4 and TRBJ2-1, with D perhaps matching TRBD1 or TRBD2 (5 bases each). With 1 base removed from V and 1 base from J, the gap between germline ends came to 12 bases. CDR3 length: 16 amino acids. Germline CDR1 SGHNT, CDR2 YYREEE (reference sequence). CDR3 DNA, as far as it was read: TGTGCCAGCAGCTTGATCATGAGGGGTTCCTACAATGAG. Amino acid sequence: CASSLIMRGSYNE. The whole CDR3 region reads CASSLIMRGSYNEQFF. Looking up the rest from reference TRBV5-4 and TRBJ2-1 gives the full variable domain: ETGVTQSPTHLIKTRGQQVTLRCSSQSGHNTVSWYQQALGQGPQFIFQYYREEENGRGNFPPRFSGLQFPNYSSELNVNALELDDSALYLCASSLIMRGSYNEQFFGPGTRLTVL.

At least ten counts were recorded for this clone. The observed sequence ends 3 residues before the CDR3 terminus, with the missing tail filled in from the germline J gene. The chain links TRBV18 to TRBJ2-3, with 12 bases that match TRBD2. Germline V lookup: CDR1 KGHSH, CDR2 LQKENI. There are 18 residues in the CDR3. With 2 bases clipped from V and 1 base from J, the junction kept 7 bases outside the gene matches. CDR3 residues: CASSPGLAGSPGTDTQYF. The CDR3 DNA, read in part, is TGTGCCAGCTCACCAGGACTAGCGGGGTCCCCGGGCACAGATACG.